The 14 T cell receptor beta chains in this list originate from one sample, sequenced in a study of blood T cell repertoires in COVID-19. Assay used: immunoSEQ multiplex PCR; TCRdb lists only in-frame clones, some missing. The sample yields 60,000 to 70,000 clones, about 86% seen once. The sample consisted of peripheral blood. These receptors were taken from a woman aged 80 or over with active COVID-19.

V usage is TRBV6-2 or TRBV6-3 and J usage is TRBJ2-1; 13 bases fit TRBD2. CDR3 size: 17 residues. V trimming: 6 bases; J trimming: 10 bases; junction bases outside the gene matches: 15. Germline CDR1 MNHEY, CDR2 SVGEGT. The CDR3 DNA is TGTGCCAGCAGCCCGAAAAAACTAGCGGGGGGGCCCGGAGAGCAGTTCTTC. This codes for CASSPKKLAGGPGEQFF.

The rearrangement joins TRBV15 to TRBJ1-2, with D possibly TRBD1 on 5 matching bases. The CDR3 has 15 amino acids. V lost 0 bases to trimming and J lost 4 bases, with 12 bases between them. Germline assignment: CDR1 LNHNV and CDR2 YYDKDF (reference sequence). The CDR3 spells CATSRDPQGSYGYTF. The CDR3 DNA sequence: TGTGCCACCAGCAGAGATCCCCAGGGAAGCTATGGCTACACCTTC.

V and J are TRBV4-1 and TRBJ1-1; D remains unclear. CDR1 is MGHRA and CDR2 is YSYEKL in the germline V gene. Trimming took off 2 bases at V and 1 base at J, with 8 bases between the two ends. The CDR3 is 14 amino acids. CDR3 DNA: TGCGCCAGCAGCCAAAGCCCGCGGAACACTGAAGCTTTCTTT. The encoded protein is CASSQSPRNTEAFF.

This rearrangement joins TRBV15 to TRBJ2-3; D is unclear. The CDR3 contains 14 residues. CDR1 and CDR2 (germline): LNHNV, YYDKDF (reference sequence). V was pared by 2 bases and J by 6 bases, with 12 bases between. CDR3 protein: CATSRSLLSDTQYF. The CDR3 DNA follows: TGTGCCACCAGCAGATCCCTCCTTTCCGATACGCAGTATTTT.

V and J are TRBV6-5 and TRBJ2-1; 7 bases align to TRBD2. The CDR3 totals 15 residues. The trim removed 6 bases at V and 3 bases at J, leaving 8 bases unmatched. The germline gives CDR1 MNHEY, CDR2 SVGAGI. The DNA of the CDR3 is TGTGCCAGCAGCTTAGCCGGGAGGCACTACAATGAGCAGTTCTTC. Encoded protein: CASSLAGRHYNEQFF.

Here the CDR3 reads CASSWDRGNTEAFF. The CDR3 coding sequence is TGTGCCAGCAGCTGGGACAGGGGAAACACTGAAGCTTTCTTT. J is TRBJ1-1 and V is TRBV11-2; 10 bases agree with TRBD1. V shed 4 bases and J 2 bases; nucleotides not matched to a gene: 1. The CDR3 sequence is 14 residues long. The germline V gene encodes CDR1 SGHAT and CDR2 FQNNGV.

This clone was detected once. The chain couples TRBV13 to TRBJ2-5, with 10 bases lining up with TRBD1. Germline-derived CDR1 and CDR2 are PRHDT and FYEKMQ (reference sequence). The trim removed 6 bases at V and 1 base at J, leaving 8 bases unmatched. This CDR3 has 16 amino acids. CDR3: CASRSGDRGLQETQYF. In DNA form, the CDR3 reads TGTGCCAGCAGGAGTGGAGACAGGGGGCTCCAAGAGACCCAGTACTTC.

The chain recombines TRBV6-4 with TRBJ1-1; the D is unclear. Germline loops: CDR1 MRHNA, CDR2 SNTAGT. V lost 3 bases and J 1 base, leaving 6 bases between the germline ends. This CDR3 is built from 13 residues. CDR3 bases: TGTGCCAGCAGTGAAGCTGGGAACACTGAAGCTTTCTTT. Amino acid sequence: CASSEAGNTEAFF.

This chain joins TRBV18 and TRBJ2-5, with TRBD1 as a possible D gene (5 bases). In germline, CDR1 is KGHSH, CDR2 LQKENI. The CDR3 is made up of 13 amino acids. V was cut by 5 bases and J by 13 bases, with 20 bases left in between. The CDR3 sequence is CASSKETAAEGYF. Written as DNA, the CDR3 is TGTGCCAGCTCAAAGGAGACAGCCGCCGAAGGGTACTTC.

The chain is built from TRBV6-2 or TRBV6-3 and TRBJ1-2; 8 nucleotides agree with TRBD1. CDR3 length equals 15 residues. V lost 6 bases, J lost 2 bases, and 8 bases stayed unmatched. CDR1 and CDR2 (germline): MNHEY, SVGEGT. The CDR3 sequence is CASSRLDRVNYGYTF. The CDR3 DNA follows: TGTGCCAGCAGCCGATTGGACAGGGTAAACTATGGCTACACCTTC.

This chain links TRBV5-6 with TRBJ2-1; D perhaps matches TRBD1 (6 bases). V was pared by 7 bases and J by 1 base, with 18 bases between. The CDR3 sequence is 16 residues long. Looked up from germline, CDR1 is SGHDT and CDR2 is YYEEEE. This CDR3 is CASYFGTMGSYNEQFF. CDR3 nucleotides: TGTGCCAGCTACTTCGGGACAATGGGGTCCTACAATGAGCAGTTCTTC.

The rearrangement joins TRBV13 to TRBJ1-1; D perhaps matches TRBD1 (6 bases). This CDR3 has 17 residues. CDR1 PRHDT and CDR2 FYEKMQ come from the germline V gene (reference sequence). V was clipped by 3 bases and J by 1 base, with 18 bases between them. The CDR3 sequence: CASSFLTTTGPNTEAFF. The DNA for the CDR3 is TGTGCCAGCAGCTTTCTCACAACGACAGGACCGAACACTGAAGCTTTCTTT.

The chain is built from TRBV5-4 and TRBJ2-2, with D maybe TRBD2 (5 bases). This CDR3 has 13 amino acids. CDR1 SGHNT and CDR2 YYREEE come from the germline V gene (reference sequence). V shed 5 bases and J shed 7 bases, with 12 bases lying between them. The CDR3 DNA sequence: TGTGCCAGCAGTCAAACGGGGATCGGGGAGCTGTTTTTT. It yields the protein CASSQTGIGELFF.

This clone was recorded a few times. This rearrangement joins TRBV7-9 to TRBJ1-1; perhaps TRBD1 as D (6 bases). V dropped 5 bases and J dropped 1 base, with 11 bases sitting between them. The CDR3 length is 14 residues. CDR1 and CDR2 (germline): SEHNR, FQNEAQ (reference sequence). Here the CDR3 DNA reads TGTGCCAGCAGCCTTGGACAGAGGAACACTGAAGCTTTCTTT. Translated, it gives CASSLGQRNTEAFF.